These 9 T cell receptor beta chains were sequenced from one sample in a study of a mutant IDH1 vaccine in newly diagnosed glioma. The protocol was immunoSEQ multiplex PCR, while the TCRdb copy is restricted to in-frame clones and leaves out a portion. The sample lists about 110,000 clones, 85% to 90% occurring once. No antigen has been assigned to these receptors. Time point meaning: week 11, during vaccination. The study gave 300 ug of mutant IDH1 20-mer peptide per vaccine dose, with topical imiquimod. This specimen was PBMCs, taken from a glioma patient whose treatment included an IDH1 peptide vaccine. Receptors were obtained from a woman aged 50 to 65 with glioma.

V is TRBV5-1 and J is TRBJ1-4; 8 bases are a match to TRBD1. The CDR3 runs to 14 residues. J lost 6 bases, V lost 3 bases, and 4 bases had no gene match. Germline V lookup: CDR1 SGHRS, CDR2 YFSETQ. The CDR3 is CASSYKGQDEKLFF. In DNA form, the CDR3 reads TGCGCCAGCAGCTACAAGGGACAGGATGAAAAACTGTTTTTT.

The CDR3, as DNA: TGTGCCATCAGGCAGGGGGTTACTCAGCCCCAGCATTTT. This encodes CAIRQGVTQPQHF. This rearrangement joins TRBV10-3 to TRBJ1-5, with TRBD1 identical over 7 bases. Germline CDR1 is ENHRY and CDR2 is SYGVKD. V shed 6 bases, J shed 6 bases, and the junction held 5 bases outside the gene matches. CDR3 size: 13 residues.

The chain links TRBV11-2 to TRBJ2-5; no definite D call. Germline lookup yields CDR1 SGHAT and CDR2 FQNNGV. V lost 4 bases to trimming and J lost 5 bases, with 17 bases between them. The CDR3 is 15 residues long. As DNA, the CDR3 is TGTGCCAGCAGCTCCCGGGCGTCAGAGAGGGAGACCCAGTACTTC. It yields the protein CASSSRASERETQYF.

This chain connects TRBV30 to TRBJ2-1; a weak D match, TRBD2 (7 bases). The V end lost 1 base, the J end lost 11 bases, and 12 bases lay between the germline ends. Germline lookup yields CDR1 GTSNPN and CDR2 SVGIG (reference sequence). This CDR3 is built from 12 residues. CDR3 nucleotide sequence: TGTGCCTGGAGTGAGGGGGGGCTTAAGCAGTTCTTC. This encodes CAWSEGGLKQFF.

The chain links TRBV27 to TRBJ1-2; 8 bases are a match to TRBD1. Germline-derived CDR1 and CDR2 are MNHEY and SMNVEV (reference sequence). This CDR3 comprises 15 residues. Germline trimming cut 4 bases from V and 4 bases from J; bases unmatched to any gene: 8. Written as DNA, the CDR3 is TGTGCCAGCAGTTCAGGACAGGGAGCTGCCTATGGCTACACCTTC. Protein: CASSSGQGAAYGYTF.

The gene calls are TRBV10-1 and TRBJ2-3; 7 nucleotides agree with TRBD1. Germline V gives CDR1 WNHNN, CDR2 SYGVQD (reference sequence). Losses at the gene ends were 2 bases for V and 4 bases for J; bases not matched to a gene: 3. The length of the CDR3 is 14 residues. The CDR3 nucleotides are TGCGCCAGCAGTGAGGCAGGGGGTCCAGATACGCAGTATTTT. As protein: CASSEAGGPDTQYF.

In nucleotides, the CDR3 is TGTGCCACCGCTGGACAGGTAAATCAGCCCCAGCATTTT. Protein product: CATAGQVNQPQHF. V and J are TRBV10-3 and TRBJ1-5; TRBD1 matches 7 bases. CDR3 size: 13 residues. Germline V gives CDR1 ENHRY, CDR2 SYGVKD. V shed 10 bases, J shed 4 bases, and the junction held 7 bases outside the gene matches.

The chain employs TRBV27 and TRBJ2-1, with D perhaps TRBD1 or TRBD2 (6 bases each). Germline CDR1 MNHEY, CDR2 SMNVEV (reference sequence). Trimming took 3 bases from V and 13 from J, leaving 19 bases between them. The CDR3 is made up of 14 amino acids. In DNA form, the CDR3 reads TGTGCCAGCAGTTTGGGGGCGGCGGGGAGGCGACAGTTCTTC. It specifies CASSLGAAGRRQFF.

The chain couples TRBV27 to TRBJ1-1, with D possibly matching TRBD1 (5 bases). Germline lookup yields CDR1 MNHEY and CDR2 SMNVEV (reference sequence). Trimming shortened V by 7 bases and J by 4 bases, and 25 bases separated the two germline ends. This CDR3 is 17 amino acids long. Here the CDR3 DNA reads TGTGCCAGCACCTTCTCCTTACGGGGGGATAGACGCACTGAAGCTTTCTTT. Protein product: CASTFSLRGDRRTEAFF.